One sample yielded the 4 T cell receptor beta chains listed below, sequenced in a study of metastatic and nonmetastatic thyroid tumors. With MiXCR, TCRdb reprocessed the PCR reads. The repertoire holds about 38,000 clones, with 25% to 30% as singletons. Until they underwent thyroid surgery, no patient had received any treatment. Sample: blood. These receptors were taken from a female donor with papillary thyroid cancer or a benign thyroid nodule (not recorded which). Some clones in this sample may be carry-over from other donors' samples.

The gene calls are TRBV7-9 and TRBJ1-2; D ambiguous. V was cut by 6 bases and J by 8 bases, with 22 bases left in between. The CDR3 is 15 residues long. Germline CDR1 reads SEHNR; CDR2 reads FQNEAQ (reference sequence). CDR3 nucleotide sequence: TGTGCCAGCAGGCCACGGTACCCCTTTGTGGAAGGCTACACCTTC. This codes for CASRPRYPFVEGYTF.

This clone appeared many times. The chain is built from TRBV20-1 and TRBJ1-5; 8 bases are a match to TRBD1. CDR3 length: 15 residues. V gave up 2 bases and J gave up 6 bases; unmatched junction bases: 9. Germline lookup yields CDR1 DFQATT and CDR2 SNEGSKA (reference sequence). This chain's CDR3 is CSARKPGQDRQPQHF. The CDR3 DNA reads TGCAGTGCTAGAAAGCCGGGACAGGATCGTCAGCCCCAGCATTTT.

This clone has at least ten counts. The chain carries TRBV9 and TRBJ2-1; D is possibly TRBD2 (6 bases). Trimming took 0 bases from V and 4 from J, leaving 11 bases between them. The CDR3 has 15 amino acids. Germline CDR1 and CDR2: SGDLS and YYNGEE. The CDR3 sequence is CASSVATSRYNEQFF. CDR3 nucleotides: TGTGCCAGCAGCGTAGCTACTAGCAGATACAATGAGCAGTTCTTC.

The sample holds many counts of this clone. The genes are TRBV6-4 and TRBJ1-2; TRBD1 matches at 11 bases. After removal of 5 bases from V and 8 bases from J, the junction contained 4 bases not matched to a gene. Germline V gives CDR1 MRHNA, CDR2 SNTAGT. This CDR3 is 13 amino acids long. The CDR3 region has the DNA TGTGCCAGCAGTAAGGACAGGGGGCAAGGCTACACCTTC. Translated: CASSKDRGQGYTF.